The present T cell receptor beta chain was sequenced within a study of T cell responses to AZD1222 COVID-19 vaccine. Produced via immunoSEQ multiplex PCR; TCRdb's table is partial and in-frame only. The sample carries around 77,000 clones, around 90% recorded once. V lost 4 bases and J lost 3; bases outside the gene matches: 8. Germline V lookup: CDR1 MNHEY, CDR2 SVGAGI. This CDR3 is built from 16 residues. Source: peripheral blood, taken on day 0 of AZD1222 vaccination. The TCR sequence derives from an adult in good health. J is TRBJ2-5 and V is TRBV6-5; 10 bases map to TRBD2. The CDR3 coding sequence is TGTGCCAGCAGTTCCTTAGCTAGCGGGGGCAAAGAGACCCAGTACTTC. Its protein is CASSSLASGGKETQYF.